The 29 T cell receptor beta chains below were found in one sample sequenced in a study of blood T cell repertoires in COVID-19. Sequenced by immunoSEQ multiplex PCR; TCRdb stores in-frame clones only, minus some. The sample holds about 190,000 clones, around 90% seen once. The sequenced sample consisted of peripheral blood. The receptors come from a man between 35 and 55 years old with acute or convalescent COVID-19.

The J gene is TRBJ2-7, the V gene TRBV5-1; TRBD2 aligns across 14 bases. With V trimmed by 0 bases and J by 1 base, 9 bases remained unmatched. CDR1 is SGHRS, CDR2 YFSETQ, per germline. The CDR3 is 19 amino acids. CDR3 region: CASSLAPTSGGAESYEQYF. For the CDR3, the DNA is TGCGCCAGCAGCTTGGCCCCGACTAGCGGGGGGGCCGAGTCCTACGAGCAGTACTTC. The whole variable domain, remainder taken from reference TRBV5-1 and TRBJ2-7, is KAGVTQTPRYLIKTRGQQVTLSCSPISGHRSVSWYQQTPGQGLQFLFEYFSETQRNKGNFPGRFSGRQFSNSRSEMNVSTLELGDSALYLCASSLAPTSGGAESYEQYFGPGTRLTVT.

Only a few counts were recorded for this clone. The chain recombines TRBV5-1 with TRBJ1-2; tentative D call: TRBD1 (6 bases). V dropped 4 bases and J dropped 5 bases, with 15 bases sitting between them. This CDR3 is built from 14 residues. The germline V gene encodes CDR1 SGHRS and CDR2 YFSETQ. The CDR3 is CASSPEDSGYGYTF. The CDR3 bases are TGCGCCAGCAGCCCTGAGGACAGTGGATATGGCTACACCTTC.

The CDR3 protein is CASSPGQGRGYTF. DNA of the CDR3: TGTGCCAGCAGTCCGGGACAGGGAAGAGGCTACACCTTC. The chain combines TRBV12-3 or TRBV12-4 with TRBJ1-2; 9 bases align to TRBD1. Trimming took 5 bases from V and 8 from J; bases not matched to a gene: 6. This CDR3 comprises 13 residues.

The CDR3 here is CASPNGSEAFF. Written as DNA, the CDR3 is TGTGCCAGCCCCAACGGTTCTGAAGCTTTCTTT. The genes are TRBV2 and TRBJ1-1; no clear D gene. Looked up from germline, CDR1 is SNHLY and CDR2 is FYNNEI. CDR3 size: 11 residues. V was trimmed by 8 bases and J by 6 bases, leaving 10 bases between them.

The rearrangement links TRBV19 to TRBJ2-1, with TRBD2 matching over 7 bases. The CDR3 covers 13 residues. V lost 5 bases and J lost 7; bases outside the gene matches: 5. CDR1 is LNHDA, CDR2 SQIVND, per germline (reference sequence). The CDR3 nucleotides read TGTGCCAGTAGTCCGGGACTACAGAATGAGCAGTTCTTC. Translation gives CASSPGLQNEQFF.

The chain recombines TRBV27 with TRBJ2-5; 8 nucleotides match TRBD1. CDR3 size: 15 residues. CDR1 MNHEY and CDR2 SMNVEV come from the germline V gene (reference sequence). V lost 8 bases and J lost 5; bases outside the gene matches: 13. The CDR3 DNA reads TGTGCCAGCCGCGACAGGGGACTGGGGCAGGAGACCCAGTACTTC. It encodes CASRDRGLGQETQYF.

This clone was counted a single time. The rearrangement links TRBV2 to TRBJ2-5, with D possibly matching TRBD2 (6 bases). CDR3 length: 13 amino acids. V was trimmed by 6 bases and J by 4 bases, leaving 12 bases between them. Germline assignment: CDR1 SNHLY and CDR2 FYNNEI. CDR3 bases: TGTGCCAGCAGACTAGCTTGGGGAGAGACCCAGTACTTC. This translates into CASRLAWGETQYF.

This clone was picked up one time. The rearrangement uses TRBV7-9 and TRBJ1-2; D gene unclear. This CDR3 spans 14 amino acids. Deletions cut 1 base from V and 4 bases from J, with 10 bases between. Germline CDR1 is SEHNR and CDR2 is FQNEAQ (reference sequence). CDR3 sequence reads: CASSLVRGGYGYTF. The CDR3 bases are TGTGCCAGCAGCTTAGTTCGGGGAGGCTATGGCTACACCTTC.

The CDR3 nucleotides read TGCGCCAGCAGAGGGGTGGCTAGCGGGGGGCTAAATCAAGAGACCCAGTACTTC. Translation: CASRGVASGGLNQETQYF. V is TRBV10-2 and J is TRBJ2-5; 11 bases match TRBD2. V trimming: 6 bases; J trimming: 2 bases; junction bases outside the gene matches: 14. From germline, CDR1 is WSHSY and CDR2 SAAADI. The CDR3 is made up of 18 amino acids.

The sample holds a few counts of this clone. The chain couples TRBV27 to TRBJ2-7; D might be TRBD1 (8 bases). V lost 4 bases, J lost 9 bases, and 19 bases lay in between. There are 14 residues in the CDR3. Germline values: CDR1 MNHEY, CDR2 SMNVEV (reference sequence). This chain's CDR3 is CASSSTGTGLGQYF. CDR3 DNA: TGTGCCAGCAGTTCTACCGGGACAGGACTAGGGCAGTACTTC.

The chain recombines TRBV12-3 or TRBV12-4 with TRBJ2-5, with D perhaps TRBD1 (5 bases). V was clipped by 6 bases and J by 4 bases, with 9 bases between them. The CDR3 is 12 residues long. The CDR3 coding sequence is TGTGCCAGCAGAAGACAGTCAGAGACCCAGTACTTC. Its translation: CASRRQSETQYF.

CDR3 sequence: CASCLGGSSGELFF. The CDR3 DNA sequence: TGTGCCAGCTGCCTTGGGGGCTCAAGCGGGGAGCTGTTTTTT. The chain couples TRBV27 to TRBJ2-2; the D gene is possibly TRBD1 (6 bases). Germline CDR1 MNHEY, CDR2 SMNVEV (reference sequence). This CDR3 contains 14 residues. V lost 8 bases and J lost 7, with 17 bases in between.

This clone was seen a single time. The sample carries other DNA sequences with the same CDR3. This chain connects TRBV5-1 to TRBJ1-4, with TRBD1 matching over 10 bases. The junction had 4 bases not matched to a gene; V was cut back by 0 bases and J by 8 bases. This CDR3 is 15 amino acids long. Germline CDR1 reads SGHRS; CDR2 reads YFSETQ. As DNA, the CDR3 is TGCGCCAGCAGCTTGGCCGGGACAGGGGAGGAAAAACTGTTTTTT. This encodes CASSLAGTGEEKLFF.

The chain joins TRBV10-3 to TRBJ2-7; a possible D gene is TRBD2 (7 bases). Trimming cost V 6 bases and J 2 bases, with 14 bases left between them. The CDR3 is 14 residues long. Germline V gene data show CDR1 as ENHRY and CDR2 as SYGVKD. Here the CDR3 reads CAIRKEGGAYEQYF. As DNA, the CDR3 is TGTGCCATCAGGAAAGAGGGGGGGGCCTACGAGCAGTACTTC.

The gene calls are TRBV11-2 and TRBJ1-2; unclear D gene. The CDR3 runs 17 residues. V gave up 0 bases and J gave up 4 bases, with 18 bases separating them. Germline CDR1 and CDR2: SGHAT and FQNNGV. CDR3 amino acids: CASSLEGRQEYPYGYTF. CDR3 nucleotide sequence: TGTGCCAGCAGCTTAGAAGGGAGGCAGGAGTACCCCTATGGCTACACCTTC.

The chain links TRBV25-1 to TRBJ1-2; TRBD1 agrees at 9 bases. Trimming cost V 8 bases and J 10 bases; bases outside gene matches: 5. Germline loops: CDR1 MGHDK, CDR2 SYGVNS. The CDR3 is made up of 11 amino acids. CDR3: CASGDRVDYTF. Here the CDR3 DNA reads TGTGCCAGCGGGGACAGGGTGGACTACACCTTC.

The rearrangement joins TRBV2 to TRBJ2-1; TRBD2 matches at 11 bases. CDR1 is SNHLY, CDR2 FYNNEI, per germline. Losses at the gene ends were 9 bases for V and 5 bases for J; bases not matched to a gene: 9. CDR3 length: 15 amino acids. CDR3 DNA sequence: TGTGCCAGTACCCGACTAGCGGGATTTCACAATGAGCAGTTCTTC. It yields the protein CASTRLAGFHNEQFF.

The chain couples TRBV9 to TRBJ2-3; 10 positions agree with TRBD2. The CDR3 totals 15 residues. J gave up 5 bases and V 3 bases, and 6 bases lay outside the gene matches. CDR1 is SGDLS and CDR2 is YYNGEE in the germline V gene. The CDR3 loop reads CASSGSGGAGDTQYF. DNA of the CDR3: TGTGCCAGCAGCGGCAGCGGGGGGGCCGGAGATACGCAGTATTTT.

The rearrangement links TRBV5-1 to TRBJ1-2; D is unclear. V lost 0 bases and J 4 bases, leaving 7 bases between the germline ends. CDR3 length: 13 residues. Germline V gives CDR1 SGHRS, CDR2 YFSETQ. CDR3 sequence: CASSLVAGYGYTF. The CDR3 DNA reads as TGCGCCAGCAGCTTGGTGGCTGGCTATGGCTACACCTTC.

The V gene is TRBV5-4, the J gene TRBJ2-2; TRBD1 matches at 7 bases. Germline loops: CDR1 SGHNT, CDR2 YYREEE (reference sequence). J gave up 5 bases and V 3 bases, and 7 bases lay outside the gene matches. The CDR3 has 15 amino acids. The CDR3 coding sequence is TGTGCCAGCAGCTCGGGACAGATGCCGACCGGGGAGCTGTTTTTT. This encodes CASSSGQMPTGELFF. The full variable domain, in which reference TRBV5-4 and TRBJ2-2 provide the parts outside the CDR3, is ETGVTQSPTHLIKTRGQQVTLRCSSQSGHNTVSWYQQALGQGPQFIFQYYREEENGRGNFPPRFSGLQFPNYSSELNVNALELDDSALYLCASSSGQMPTGELFFGEGSRLTVL.

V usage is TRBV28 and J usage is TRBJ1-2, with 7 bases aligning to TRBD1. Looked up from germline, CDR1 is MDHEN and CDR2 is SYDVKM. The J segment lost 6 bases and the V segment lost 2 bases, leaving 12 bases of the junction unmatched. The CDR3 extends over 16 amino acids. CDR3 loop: CASSLLNPGGGNGYTF. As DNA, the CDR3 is TGTGCCAGCAGTTTACTGAACCCAGGGGGAGGTAATGGCTACACCTTC.

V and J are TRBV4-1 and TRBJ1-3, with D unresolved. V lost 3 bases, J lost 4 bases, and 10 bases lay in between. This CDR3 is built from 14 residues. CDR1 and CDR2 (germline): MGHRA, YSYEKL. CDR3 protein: CASSQAGSGNTIYF. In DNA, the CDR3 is TGCGCCAGCAGCCAGGCGGGGAGCGGAAACACCATATATTTT.

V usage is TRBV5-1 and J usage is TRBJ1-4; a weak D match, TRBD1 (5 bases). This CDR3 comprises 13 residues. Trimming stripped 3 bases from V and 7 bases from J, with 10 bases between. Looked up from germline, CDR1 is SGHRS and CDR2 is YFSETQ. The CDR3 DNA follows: TGCGCCAGCAGCTCCGGGGGAGGTGAAAAACTGTTTTTT. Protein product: CASSSGGGEKLFF.

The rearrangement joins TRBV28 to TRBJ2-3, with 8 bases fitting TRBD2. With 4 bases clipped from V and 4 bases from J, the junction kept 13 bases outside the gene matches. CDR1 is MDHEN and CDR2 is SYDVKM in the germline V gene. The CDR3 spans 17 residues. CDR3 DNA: TGTGCCAGCAGTTCGTTGCGGGGGGCCGTAGGCCCAGATACGCAGTATTTT. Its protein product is CASSSLRGAVGPDTQYF.

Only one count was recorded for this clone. The CDR3 here is CASTGGGVNTEAFF. The CDR3 DNA is TGTGCCAGCACGGGGGGAGGGGTGAACACTGAAGCTTTCTTT. This sequence joins TRBV28 and TRBJ1-1, with D perhaps TRBD1 (5 bases). Germline V CDR1 and CDR2: MDHEN, SYDVKM. Trimming removed 7 bases from V and 0 bases from J, with 12 bases in between. This CDR3 has 14 residues.

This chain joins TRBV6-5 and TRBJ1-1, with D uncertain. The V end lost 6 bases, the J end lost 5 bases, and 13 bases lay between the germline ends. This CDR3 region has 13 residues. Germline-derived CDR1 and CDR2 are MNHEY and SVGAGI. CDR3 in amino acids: CASRRRGRTEAFF. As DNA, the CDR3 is TGTGCCAGCAGGCGAAGAGGGAGGACTGAAGCTTTCTTT.

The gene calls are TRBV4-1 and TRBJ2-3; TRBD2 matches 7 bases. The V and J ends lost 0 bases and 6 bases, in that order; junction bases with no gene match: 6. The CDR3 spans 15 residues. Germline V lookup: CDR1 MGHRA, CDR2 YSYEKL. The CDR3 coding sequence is TGCGCCAGCAGCCAAGATCTTGGGAGGGCTGATACGCAGTATTTT. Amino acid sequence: CASSQDLGRADTQYF.

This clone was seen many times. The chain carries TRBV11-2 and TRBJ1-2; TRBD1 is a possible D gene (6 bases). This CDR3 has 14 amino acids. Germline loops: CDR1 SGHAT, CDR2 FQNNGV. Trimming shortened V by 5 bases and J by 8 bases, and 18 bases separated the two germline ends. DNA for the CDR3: TGTGCCAGCAGCACGACAGGACAGTTCCGGGGCTACACCTTC. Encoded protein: CASSTTGQFRGYTF.

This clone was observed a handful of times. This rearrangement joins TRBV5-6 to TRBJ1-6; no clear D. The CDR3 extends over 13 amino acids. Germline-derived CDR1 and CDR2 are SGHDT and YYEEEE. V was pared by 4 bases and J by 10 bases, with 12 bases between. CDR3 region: CASSLRRGSPLHF. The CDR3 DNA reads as TGTGCCAGCAGCCTAAGACGGGGATCACCCCTCCACTTT.